This T cell receptor (beta chain) was sequenced during a study of blood T cell repertoires in COVID-19. This CDR3 region has 10 residues. V was trimmed by 6 bases and J by 6 bases, leaving 2 bases between them. Germline V lookup: CDR1 SNHLY, CDR2 FYNNEI. Authors' methods: The authors estimated nucleated cell counts from reference gene primer amplification. The repertoire was sequenced with immunoSEQ multiplex PCR; TCRdb's copy has only in-frame clones and lacks some. V and J calls and clone size are those listed in that table; D and trimming were worked out from the DNA. The table lists 390,000 or so clones, more than 70% of them singletons, with more than 9% in the top ten.

This chain connects TRBV2 to TRBJ1-4; D uncertain. Source material: peripheral blood. The receptor was isolated from a woman aged 25 to 39 with COVID-19, enrolled during active disease. CDR3 amino acids: CASSDEKLFF. The CDR3 bases are TGTGCCAGCAGCGATGAAAAACTGTTTTTT.